The entry that follows covers one T cell receptor beta chain sequence. PCR was performed using 60 Vbeta and 13 Jbeta primers. The protocol was immunoSEQ multiplex PCR, while the TCRdb copy is restricted to in-frame clones and leaves out a portion. The table lists more than 60,000 clones, about 80% of them singletons. The data were taken from a study of cytomegalovirus exposure and HLA in healthy donors. The CDR3 is 17 amino acids. Germline trimming cut 0 bases from V and 4 bases from J; bases unmatched to any gene: 8. Germline V CDR1 and CDR2: SGHRS, YFSETQ. The source of this sequence is a young man in good health and CMV-seronegative. This rearrangement joins TRBV5-1 to TRBJ2-2, with 8 bases that match TRBD2. Input material: PBMCs. In nucleotides, the CDR3 is TGCGCCAGCAGCTTGGCCCCCCTAGCGGGTATCACCGGGGAGCTGTTTTTT. Residues: CASSLAPLAGITGELFF.